Following are 10 T cell receptor beta chains from one sample sequenced in a study of T cells expressing NK-cell markers. TCRdb reanalyzed the 5' RACE reads and collapses them to one entry per CDR3 protein, without DNA. The repertoire table contains more than 400,000 distinct CDR3 sequences. Sequencing was done on a sample of blood T cells: a sorted CD56 or NKG2C T cell subset, CD4+ or CD8+ T cells, or bulk PBMC T cells (not recorded which). These receptors were taken from a woman aged 18 to 75 in good health.

The V and J genes are TRBV12-3 or TRBV12-4 and TRBJ1-5. The CDR3 loop spans 13 amino acids. CDR3 sequence reads: CATLRDGGQPQHF.

CDR3 residues: CSGRMSSYNEQFF. The chain joins TRBV20-1 to TRBJ2-1. The CDR3 spans 13 residues. CDR1 and CDR2 from the germline V gene are DFQATT and SNEGSKA (reference sequence).

The chain couples TRBV28 to TRBJ2-1; TCRdb proposes TRBD2, but this gene call is untestable without DNA. The CDR3 has 17 amino acids. Per the germline V gene, CDR1 is MDHEN and CDR2 is SYDVKM. The chain's CDR3 is CASSLWGGGRALNEQFF.

V gene TRBV7-2 combines with J gene TRBJ1-1; TCRdb names TRBD1, which stays unverified in the absence of DNA. The CDR3 runs 15 residues. CDR1 and CDR2 from the germline V gene are SGHTA and FQGNSA. The CDR3 here is CASSFTGVGNTEAFF.

The rearrangement joins TRBV20-1 to TRBJ1-4. CDR3 length: 14 amino acids. CDR1 DFQATT and CDR2 SNEGSKA come from the germline V gene (reference sequence). The chain's CDR3 is CSASEDGGREKLFF.

The rearrangement joins TRBV5-1 to TRBJ2-1; the TCRdb call, TRBD2, lacks DNA for checking. The CDR3 runs 16 residues. Germline CDR1 reads SGHRS; CDR2 reads YFSETQ. CDR3 residues: CASSPEGRTSGTRQFF.

The V call is TRBV13, the J call TRBJ2-3; TCRdb calls TRBD2, which cannot be checked without DNA. Per germline, CDR1 PRHDT and CDR2 FYEKMQ (reference sequence). The CDR3 loop spans 15 amino acids. This chain's CDR3 is CASSQTSFPTDTQYF.

The chain combines TRBV6-5 with TRBJ2-2; TCRdb's assignment of TRBD1 cannot be checked, as there is no DNA. The CDR3 has 16 residues. Germline V gene data show CDR1 as MNHEY and CDR2 as SVGAGI. The CDR3 region is CASSSRQGRFPGELFF.

V is TRBV20-1 and J is TRBJ2-1; lacking DNA, the TRBD2 call made by TCRdb goes unchecked. Germline V gives CDR1 DFQATT, CDR2 SNEGSKA (reference sequence). CDR3 length: 14 amino acids. The CDR3 loop is CSATQRGGIYEQFF.

V usage is TRBV10-3 and J usage is TRBJ2-2; TCRdb selects TRBD2, and the lack of DNA leaves this call unchecked. Germline assignment: CDR1 ENHRY and CDR2 SYGVKD. The CDR3 contains 15 residues. This chain's CDR3 is CAISAWGVNTGELFF.